This T cell receptor (beta chain) was profiled in a study of vaccination and CD4 T cells after COVID-19. At the level of the study: Investigators stimulated cells with overlapping spike peptides drawn from SARS-CoV-2, HCoV-NL63, HCoV-OC43 and HCoV-229E.

Germline assignment: CDR1 MNHNS and CDR2 SASEGT. This CDR3 has 14 residues. The ends were cut back, 1 base at V and 0 bases at J, with 7 bases in the middle. Indicated time point: late sampling 161 to 241 days after vaccination in a few convalescent patients. Treatment denoted: approximately 10-day PBMC culture with coronavirus spike peptide pools or control peptides (ViraFEST assay). Notes on this clonotype: What it recognizes is unknown.

The assay that was used to sequence DNA from cultured CD4+ T cells was the Oncomine TCR Beta short-read assay. In this case, cultured CD4+ T cells provided the extracted genomic DNA. One entry per CDR3 protein, called by TCRdb with MiXCR from the PCR reads. The repertoire consists of about 21,000 distinct CDR3 sequences, with roughly 50% occurring once and the leading ten covering about 13%. This sequence originates from a human donor who had recovered from COVID-19. This sample comprised CD4+ T cells from blood, cultured in vitro, obtained about 7 months after SARS-CoV-2 vaccination. The rearrangement links TRBV6-1 to TRBJ2-7; a weak D match, TRBD1 (5 bases). The CDR3 spells CASSEGGFSYEQYF. The CDR3, as DNA: TGTGCCAGCAGTGAAGGGGGCTTCTCCTACGAGCAGTACTTC.